The present T cell receptor (beta chain) was sequenced within a study of Tregs in tolerant kidney transplant recipients. Across the whole study: Related graft donors supplied nonmyeloablative bone marrow transplants, and mixed chimerism was transient.

Comments on this clone: Its antigen is as yet unknown. The observed sequence ends 3 residues before the CDR3 terminus, with the missing tail filled in from the germline J gene.

Germline CDR1 reads KGHSH; CDR2 reads LQKENI. There are 14 residues in the CDR3. After removal of 5 bases from V and 5 bases from J, the junction contained 3 bases not matched to a gene. General study results and limits: Donor-specific Treg expansion exceeded global Treg expansion in tolerant patients, suggesting antigen drive.

Unstimulated Tregs (CD4+CD25+CD127-) and CD4+CD25- non-Tregs were sorted from PBMCs. The data were produced by immunoSEQ multiplex PCR, yet TCRdb's version contains in-frame clones alone and is incomplete. The sample totals 45,000 to 55,000 clones; its top ten clones hold around 0.8%. This receptor was identified in a human donor who received a combined kidney and bone marrow transplant. The chain recombines TRBV18 with TRBJ1-5, with 10 bases identical to TRBD1. Sequenced material: CD4+ T cells from blood, taken before the transplant. The sequenced part of the CDR3 DNA is TGTGCCAGCTCAGCGACAGGGGGCGATCAGCCC. Encoded protein: CASSATGGDQP. In full, the CDR3 is CASSATGGDQPQHF.